This is a list of T cell receptor beta chains from one sample in a study of lymphopenia after photon versus proton radiotherapy. Only in-frame clones appear in the TCRdb table, and some are missing; sequencing was by immunoSEQ multiplex PCR. The data show under 35,000 clones, 89% seen once. The sequences come from peripheral blood, collected from a patient treated with proton-based radiotherapy. These receptors were taken from an older woman with pancreatic cancer. Some clones in this sample may be carry-over from other donors' samples. Both conserved end residues are part of each CDR3. A D gene is named only where the DNA matches it firmly. Clone size is stated in some rows and not others, as once, few, many or a class when expanded.

clone size: NA
J gene: TRBJ2-7
D gene: NA
V gene: TRBV11-2
CDR3 DNA: TGTGCCAGCAGCTTCCATCTCGGGCAGGCGATGTCCTACGAGCAGTACTTC
CDR3 protein: CASSFHLGQAMSYEQYF

clone size: NA
J gene: TRBJ1-2
D gene: NA
V gene: TRBV25-1
CDR3 DNA: TGTGCCAGCAGCGAGGCTTCTAACTATGGCTACACCTTC
CDR3 protein: CASSEASNYGYTF

clone size: NA
J gene: TRBJ2-7
D gene: NA
V gene: TRBV13
CDR3 DNA: TGTGCCAGCAGCTCGAGGCAGGGTATCGTATACGAGCAGTACTTC
CDR3 protein: CASSSRQGIVYEQYF

clone size: NA
J gene: TRBJ2-1
D gene: NA
V gene: TRBV6-6
CDR3 DNA: TGTGCCAGCAAGGATAGCGGCTCCTACAATGAGCAGTTCTTC
CDR3 protein: CASKDSGSYNEQFF

clone size: NA
J gene: TRBJ2-7
D gene: TRBD2
V gene: TRBV11-2
CDR3 DNA: TGTGCCAGCAGCTTAGGACTAGCGGGAGGGTTCGACGAGCAGTACTTC
CDR3 protein: CASSLGLAGGFDEQYF

clone size: NA
J gene: TRBJ2-7
D gene: NA
V gene: TRBV5-4
CDR3 DNA: TGTGCCAGCAGGCACCTCGAGCAGTACTTC
CDR3 protein: CASRHLEQYF

clone size: NA
J gene: TRBJ2-7
D gene: NA
V gene: TRBV27
CDR3 DNA: TGTGCCAGCAGTTTACGGCAGGGCCACTACGAGCAGTACTTC
CDR3 protein: CASSLRQGHYEQYF

clone size: NA
J gene: TRBJ2-3
D gene: NA
V gene: TRBV9
CDR3 DNA: TGTGCCAGCAGCGTAGTGGGCAGGGGTGCAGATACGCAGTATTTT
CDR3 protein: CASSVVGRGADTQYF

clone size: once
J gene: TRBJ2-4
D gene: TRBD1
V gene: TRBV18
CDR3 DNA: TGTGCCAGCTCACCGTCACCGGGACAGGGAGCCAAAAACATTCAGTACTTC
CDR3 protein: CASSPSPGQGAKNIQYF

clone size: NA
J gene: TRBJ2-3
D gene: TRBD1
V gene: TRBV19
CDR3 DNA: TGTGCCAGTACCTCGGGACAGGGTCTAGGGGATACGCAGTATTTT
CDR3 protein: CASTSGQGLGDTQYF

clone size: NA
J gene: TRBJ2-7
D gene: TRBD2
V gene: TRBV10-3
CDR3 DNA: TGTGCCATTGGGCCTAGCGGGGAGTACGAGCAGTACTTC
CDR3 protein: CAIGPSGEYEQYF

clone size: NA
J gene: TRBJ1-5
D gene: TRBD1
V gene: TRBV19
CDR3 DNA: TGTGCCAGTAGTACCCGGACAGGATATAGCAATCAGCCCCAGCATTTT
CDR3 protein: CASSTRTGYSNQPQHF

clone size: NA
J gene: TRBJ2-7
D gene: NA
V gene: TRBV21-1
CDR3 DNA: TGTGCCAGCAGCACCCTGCCCCGGGGGCGCTTGTACGAGCAGTACTTC
CDR3 protein: CASSTLPRGRLYEQYF

clone size: NA
J gene: TRBJ1-1
D gene: TRBD1
V gene: TRBV11-1
CDR3 DNA: TGTGCCAGCAGCTCGGACAGGGTGATGAACACTGAAGCTTTCTTT
CDR3 protein: CASSSDRVMNTEAFF

clone size: NA
J gene: TRBJ1-3
D gene: NA
V gene: TRBV25-1
CDR3 DNA: TGTGCCAGCAGTGAGAACGGGATCTCTGGAAACACCATATATTTT
CDR3 protein: CASSENGISGNTIYF

clone size: NA
J gene: TRBJ2-7
D gene: TRBD1
V gene: TRBV6-6
CDR3 DNA: TGTGCCAGCACCGGGACAGGGGCCTACGAGCAGTACTTC
CDR3 protein: CASTGTGAYEQYF

clone size: NA
J gene: TRBJ2-5
D gene: TRBD2
V gene: TRBV5-8
CDR3 DNA: TGTGCCAGCAGCTCACTCACCGGGACTAGCGGGACGAGAAACCAAGAGACCCAGTACTTC
CDR3 protein: CASSSLTGTSGTRNQETQYF

clone size: NA
J gene: TRBJ2-3
D gene: TRBD2
V gene: TRBV30
CDR3 DNA: TGTGCCTGCGCAACTAGCGGGAGGTCAGATACGCAGTATTTT
CDR3 protein: CACATSGRSDTQYF

clone size: NA
J gene: TRBJ2-1
D gene: TRBD1
V gene: TRBV29-1
CDR3 DNA: TGCAGCGCCCCGGGACAGGGCTTGTCTGAGCAGTTCTTC
CDR3 protein: CSAPGQGLSEQFF

clone size: NA
J gene: TRBJ2-7
D gene: TRBD1
V gene: TRBV2
CDR3 DNA: TGTGCCAGCAGTGAACAGGGGGCCGTCTACGAGCAGTACTTC
CDR3 protein: CASSEQGAVYEQYF

clone size: NA
J gene: TRBJ2-3
D gene: NA
V gene: TRBV28
CDR3 DNA: TGTGCCAGCAGTTTATTAATGCGGGGAGGAACAGATACGCAGTATTTT
CDR3 protein: CASSLLMRGGTDTQYF

clone size: NA
J gene: TRBJ2-7
D gene: NA
V gene: TRBV19
CDR3 DNA: TGTGCCAGTAGGGATCAGGGGTACGAGCAGTACTTC
CDR3 protein: CASRDQGYEQYF

clone size: NA
J gene: TRBJ2-1
D gene: TRBD1
V gene: TRBV5-1
CDR3 DNA: TGCGCCAGCCAAGGGACAGGGGGTAGCAATGAGCAGTTCTTC
CDR3 protein: CASQGTGGSNEQFF

clone size: NA
J gene: TRBJ2-7
D gene: NA
V gene: TRBV29-1
CDR3 DNA: TGCAGCGCTACACTATCCTACGAGCAGTACTTC
CDR3 protein: CSATLSYEQYF

clone size: NA
J gene: TRBJ2-1
D gene: NA
V gene: TRBV4-3
CDR3 DNA: TGCGCCAGCAGCCAAGACGGTGGAGGGGGCGGTGAGCAGTTCTTC
CDR3 protein: CASSQDGGGGGEQFF

clone size: NA
J gene: TRBJ2-7
D gene: NA
V gene: TRBV19
CDR3 DNA: TGTGCCAGTAGTATCAACGGGGTCTCCTACGAGCAGTACTTC
CDR3 protein: CASSINGVSYEQYF

clone size: NA
J gene: TRBJ1-5
D gene: NA
V gene: TRBV6-5
CDR3 DNA: TGTGCCAGCAGTTATAGGGACGGCAATCAGCCCCAGCATTTT
CDR3 protein: CASSYRDGNQPQHF

clone size: NA
J gene: TRBJ2-2
D gene: TRBD2
V gene: TRBV11-2
CDR3 DNA: TGTGCCAGCAGTTCTAGCGGGACCACCGGGGAGCTGTTTTTT
CDR3 protein: CASSSSGTTGELFF

clone size: NA
J gene: TRBJ2-3
D gene: TRBD2
V gene: TRBV5-1
CDR3 DNA: TGCGCCAGCAGCTTGGGCGCGGGAGGAGATACGCAGTATTTT
CDR3 protein: CASSLGAGGDTQYF

clone size: NA
J gene: TRBJ2-2
D gene: TRBD2
V gene: TRBV6-5
CDR3 DNA: TGTGCCAGCAGTTACTGGACTAGCGGGAGAGGGGAGCTGTTTTTT
CDR3 protein: CASSYWTSGRGELFF

clone size: NA
J gene: TRBJ2-1
D gene: TRBD2
V gene: TRBV7-9
CDR3 DNA: TGTGCCAGCAGCGGCAAGGGACTAGCGGGAGGAGAGCAGTTCTTC
CDR3 protein: CASSGKGLAGGEQFF

clone size: NA
J gene: TRBJ1-2
D gene: NA
V gene: TRBV18
CDR3 DNA: TGTGCCAGCTCACCAGGGGACACAGACTATGGCTACACCTTC
CDR3 protein: CASSPGDTDYGYTF

clone size: NA
J gene: TRBJ2-2
D gene: TRBD2
V gene: TRBV7-9
CDR3 DNA: TGTGCCAGCAGCTTAGAAGCGGGAGCGAACGGGGAGCTGTTTTTT
CDR3 protein: CASSLEAGANGELFF

clone size: few
J gene: TRBJ1-5
D gene: NA
V gene: TRBV10-3
CDR3 DNA: TGTGCCATCAGTGAGTCGAATGATCAGCCCCAGCATTTT
CDR3 protein: CAISESNDQPQHF

clone size: NA
J gene: TRBJ2-2
D gene: NA
V gene: TRBV28
CDR3 DNA: TGTGCCAGCAGTTCTATAGGGACCGACACCGGGGAGCTGTTTTTT
CDR3 protein: CASSSIGTDTGELFF

clone size: NA
J gene: TRBJ1-4
D gene: NA
V gene: TRBV30
CDR3 DNA: TGTGCCTGGAGTGTACGGTCCGGGGGAGGTGAAAAACTGTTTTTT
CDR3 protein: CAWSVRSGGGEKLFF

clone size: NA
J gene: TRBJ1-6
D gene: NA
V gene: TRBV25-1
CDR3 DNA: TGTGCCAGCAGTGACTTCGTACCTAATTCACCCCTCCACTTT
CDR3 protein: CASSDFVPNSPLHF

clone size: NA
J gene: TRBJ1-1
D gene: TRBD1
V gene: TRBV27
CDR3 DNA: TGTGCCAGCAGCCCGAGGACAGGGGGTGAAGCTTTCTTT
CDR3 protein: CASSPRTGGEAFF

clone size: NA
J gene: TRBJ2-5
D gene: NA
V gene: TRBV7-8
CDR3 DNA: TGTGCCAGCAGCCTCCTCCCCCAGTACTTC
CDR3 protein: CASSLLPQYF

clone size: NA
J gene: TRBJ2-7
D gene: TRBD1
V gene: TRBV6-6
CDR3 DNA: TGTGCCAGCAACGGGGACAGACGCTACGAGCAGTACTTC
CDR3 protein: CASNGDRRYEQYF

clone size: NA
J gene: TRBJ1-2
D gene: NA
V gene: TRBV18
CDR3 DNA: TGTGCCAGCTCACAGGATTTCAGGGATGGCTACACCTTC
CDR3 protein: CASSQDFRDGYTF

clone size: NA
J gene: TRBJ2-7
D gene: NA
V gene: TRBV7-2
CDR3 DNA: TGTGCCAGCAGCTTAGGGCTAGTCCTCGAGCAGTACTTC
CDR3 protein: CASSLGLVLEQYF

clone size: NA
J gene: TRBJ1-1
D gene: TRBD1
V gene: TRBV19
CDR3 DNA: TGTGCCAGTAGTATAGTAAGGACAGGGCGCATGAACACTGAAGCTTTCTTT
CDR3 protein: CASSIVRTGRMNTEAFF

clone size: NA
J gene: TRBJ2-7
D gene: TRBD2
V gene: TRBV5-6
CDR3 DNA: TGTGCCAGCAGCTGGTTTGCGGGGGGACACTCCTACGAGCAGTACTTC
CDR3 protein: CASSWFAGGHSYEQYF

clone size: NA
J gene: TRBJ2-7
D gene: NA
V gene: TRBV2
CDR3 DNA: TGTGCCAGCAGTCCTCAGGGGCTTCCCTACGAGCAGTACTTC
CDR3 protein: CASSPQGLPYEQYF

clone size: NA
J gene: TRBJ1-1
D gene: NA
V gene: TRBV19
CDR3 DNA: TGTGCCAGTCGATGGGCGGGGGACACTGAAGCTTTCTTT
CDR3 protein: CASRWAGDTEAFF

clone size: few
J gene: TRBJ2-7
D gene: TRBD2
V gene: TRBV29-1
CDR3 DNA: TGCAGCGTGAAACCGGGGGGGTATTACGAGCAGTACTTC
CDR3 protein: CSVKPGGYYEQYF

clone size: NA
J gene: TRBJ2-1
D gene: NA
V gene: TRBV5-5
CDR3 DNA: TGTGCCAGCAGCTTGGGCTCAGGGGCAGGCTCCTACAATGAGCAGTTCTTC
CDR3 protein: CASSLGSGAGSYNEQFF

clone size: NA
J gene: TRBJ2-7
D gene: NA
V gene: TRBV2
CDR3 DNA: TGTGCCAGCAGTGAATACGAGCAGTACTTC
CDR3 protein: CASSEYEQYF

clone size: NA
J gene: TRBJ2-1
D gene: NA
V gene: TRBV27
CDR3 DNA: TGTGCCAGCAAGGCCGAAAACAATGAGCAGTTCTTC
CDR3 protein: CASKAENNEQFF

clone size: NA
J gene: TRBJ2-3
D gene: TRBD2
V gene: TRBV7-2
CDR3 DNA: TGTGCCAGCAGCGCGAAGACTAGCGGGAGGACAGATACGCAGTATTTT
CDR3 protein: CASSAKTSGRTDTQYF

clone size: NA
J gene: TRBJ2-6
D gene: TRBD1
V gene: TRBV2
CDR3 DNA: TGTGCCAGCCGGGACAGGGGATTTGCTGGGGCCAACGTCCTGACTTTC
CDR3 protein: CASRDRGFAGANVLTF

clone size: NA
J gene: TRBJ2-3
D gene: TRBD2
V gene: TRBV19
CDR3 DNA: TGTGCCAGTAGTAAATCCACTAGCGGGGGCACAGATACGCAGTATTTT
CDR3 protein: CASSKSTSGGTDTQYF

clone size: NA
J gene: TRBJ2-3
D gene: TRBD2
V gene: TRBV30
CDR3 DNA: TGTGCCTGGACCCCGGGACTAGCAGTTAACACAGATACGCAGTATTTT
CDR3 protein: CAWTPGLAVNTDTQYF

clone size: NA
J gene: TRBJ2-7
D gene: TRBD1
V gene: TRBV5-1
CDR3 DNA: TGCGCCAGCAGCTTGGGTGGACAGGGAGGTGGTTACGAGCAGTACTTC
CDR3 protein: CASSLGGQGGGYEQYF

clone size: NA
J gene: TRBJ2-7
D gene: TRBD1
V gene: TRBV7-9
CDR3 DNA: TGTGCCAGCCCACGACAGGGTGGATTGCGTAGCTCCTACGAGCAGTACTTC
CDR3 protein: CASPRQGGLRSSYEQYF

clone size: once
J gene: TRBJ1-1
D gene: TRBD1
V gene: TRBV5-1
CDR3 DNA: TGCGCCAGCGTCGCCGACAGGGAAATGTCTTCTAACACTGAAGCTTTCTTT
CDR3 protein: CASVADREMSSNTEAFF

clone size: few
J gene: TRBJ1-4
D gene: TRBD1
V gene: TRBV4-2
CDR3 DNA: TGTGCCAGCAGCCAAGATACCCAAGCCGGACAGGGAGGGGAAAAACTGTTTTTT
CDR3 protein: CASSQDTQAGQGGEKLFF

clone size: NA
J gene: TRBJ2-2
D gene: NA
V gene: TRBV2
CDR3 DNA: TGTGCCAGCAGTGCGGGACTTAGCACCGGGGAGCTGTTTTTT
CDR3 protein: CASSAGLSTGELFF

clone size: NA
J gene: TRBJ2-1
D gene: NA
V gene: TRBV7-2
CDR3 DNA: TGTGCCAGCAGCTGGAGACCCAATGAGCAGTTCTTC
CDR3 protein: CASSWRPNEQFF